This T cell receptor (beta chain) derives from a study of cytomegalovirus exposure and HLA in healthy donors. Notes on the study in general: Productive status was seen about 87% or about 30% of the time for most TCR beta V segments in an earlier analysis. Near-uniform donor sequencing depth was presumed by presence/absence analyses.

This clone was observed a handful of times. The antigen remains unidentified. Healthy bone marrow donors made up the donors. The germline gives CDR1 SGHTA, CDR2 FQGTGA. The V end was cut by 3 bases, the J end by 4 bases, with 12 bases between. The CDR3 has 15 residues. The PCR employed 60 Vbeta primers together with 13 Jbeta primers. Libraries were prepared by immunoSEQ multiplex PCR; TCRdb keeps only in-frame clonotypes and omits some of them. The top ten clones hold over 2% of a sample with 85,000 to 95,000 clones, under 9% of them seen once. The sample taken for sequencing was PBMCs. This chain links TRBV7-3 with TRBJ2-2; TRBD1 might be the D (5 bases). The sequence came from a man in his fifties in good health and CMV-seronegative. The CDR3: CASSLTHGATGELFF. As DNA, the CDR3 is TGTGCCAGCAGCTTGACCCATGGGGCCACCGGGGAGCTGTTTTTT.